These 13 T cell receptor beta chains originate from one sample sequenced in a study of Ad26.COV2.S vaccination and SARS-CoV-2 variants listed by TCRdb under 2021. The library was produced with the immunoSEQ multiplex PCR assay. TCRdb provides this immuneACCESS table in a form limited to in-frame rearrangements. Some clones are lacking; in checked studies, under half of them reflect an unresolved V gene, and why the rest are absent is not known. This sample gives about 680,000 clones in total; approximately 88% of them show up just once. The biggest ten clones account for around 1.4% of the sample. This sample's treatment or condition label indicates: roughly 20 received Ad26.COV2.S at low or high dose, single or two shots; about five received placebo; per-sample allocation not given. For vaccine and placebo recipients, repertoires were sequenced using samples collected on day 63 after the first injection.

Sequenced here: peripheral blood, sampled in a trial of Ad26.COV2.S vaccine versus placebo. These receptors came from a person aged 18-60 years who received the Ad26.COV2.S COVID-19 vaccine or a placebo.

The CDR3 spells CASSQSPKPTNEKLFF. In DNA, the CDR3 is TGCGCCAGCAGTCAATCCCCCAAGCCAACTAATGAAAAACTGTTTTTT. The genes are TRBV23-1 and TRBJ1-4; the D is unclear. TRBV23-1 is an ORF; its function is uncertain. V was clipped by 0 bases and J by 0 bases, with 8 bases between them. The CDR3 runs to 16 residues.

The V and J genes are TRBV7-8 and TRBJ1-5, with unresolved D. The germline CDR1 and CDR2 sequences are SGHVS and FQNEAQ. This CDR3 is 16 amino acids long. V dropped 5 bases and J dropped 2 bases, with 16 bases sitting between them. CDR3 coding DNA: TGTGCCAGCAGCGTCTATGGAGTGGGTCGCAATCAGCCCCAGCATTTT. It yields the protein CASSVYGVGRNQPQHF.

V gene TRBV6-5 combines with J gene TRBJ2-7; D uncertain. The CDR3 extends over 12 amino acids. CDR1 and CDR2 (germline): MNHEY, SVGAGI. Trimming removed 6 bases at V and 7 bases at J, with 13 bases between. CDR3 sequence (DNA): TGTGCCAGCAGGGAGACCCCTCGGGAGCAGTACTTC. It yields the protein CASRETPREQYF.

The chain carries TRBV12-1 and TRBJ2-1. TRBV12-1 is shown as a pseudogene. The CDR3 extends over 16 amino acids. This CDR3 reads CASSLRGPGLFNEQFF. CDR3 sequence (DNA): TGTGCCAGCAGCCTCCGGGGACCCGGACTCTTCAATGAGCAGTTCTTC.

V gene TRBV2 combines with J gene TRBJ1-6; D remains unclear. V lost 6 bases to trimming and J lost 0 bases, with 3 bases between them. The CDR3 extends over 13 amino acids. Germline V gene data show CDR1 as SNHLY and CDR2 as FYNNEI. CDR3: CASRSSYNSPLHF. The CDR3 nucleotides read TGTGCCAGCAGGAGCTCCTATAATTCACCCCTCCACTTT. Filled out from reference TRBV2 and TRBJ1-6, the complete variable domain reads EPEVTQTPSHQVTQMGQEVILRCVPISNHLYFYWYRQILGQKVEFLVSFYNNEISEKSEIFDDQFSVERPDGSNFTLKIRSTKLEDSAMYFCASRSSYNSPLHFGNGTRLTVT.

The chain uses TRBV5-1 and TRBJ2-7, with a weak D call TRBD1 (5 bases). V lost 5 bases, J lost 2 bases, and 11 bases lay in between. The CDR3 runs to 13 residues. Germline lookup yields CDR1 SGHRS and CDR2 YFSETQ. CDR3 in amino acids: CASRGDLTYEQYF. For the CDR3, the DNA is TGCGCCAGCAGAGGGGATTTAACCTACGAGCAGTACTTC.

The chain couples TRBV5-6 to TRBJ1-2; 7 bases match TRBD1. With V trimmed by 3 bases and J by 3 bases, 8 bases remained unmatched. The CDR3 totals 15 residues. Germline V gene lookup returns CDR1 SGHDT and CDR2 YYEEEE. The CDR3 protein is CASSYGQENYYGYTF. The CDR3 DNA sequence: TGTGCCAGCAGCTATGGACAGGAAAACTACTATGGCTACACCTTC.

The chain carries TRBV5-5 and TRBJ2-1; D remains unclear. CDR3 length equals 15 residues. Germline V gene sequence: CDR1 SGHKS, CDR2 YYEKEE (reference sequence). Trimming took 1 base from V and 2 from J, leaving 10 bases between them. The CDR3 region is CASSLITSPYNEQFF. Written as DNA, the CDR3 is TGTGCCAGCAGCTTGATAACGAGCCCCTACAATGAGCAGTTCTTC. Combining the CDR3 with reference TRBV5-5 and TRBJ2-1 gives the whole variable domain DAGVTQSPTHLIKTRGQQVTLRCSPISGHKSVSWYQQVLGQGPQFIFQYYEKEERGRGNFPDRFSARQFPNYSSELNVNALLLGDSALYLCASSLITSPYNEQFFGPGTRLTVL.

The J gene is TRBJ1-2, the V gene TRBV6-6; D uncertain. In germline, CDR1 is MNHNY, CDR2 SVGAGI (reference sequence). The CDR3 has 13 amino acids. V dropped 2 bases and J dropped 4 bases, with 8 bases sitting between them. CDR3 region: CASSYVQAYGYTF. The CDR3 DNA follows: TGTGCCAGCAGTTACGTGCAGGCCTATGGCTACACCTTC.

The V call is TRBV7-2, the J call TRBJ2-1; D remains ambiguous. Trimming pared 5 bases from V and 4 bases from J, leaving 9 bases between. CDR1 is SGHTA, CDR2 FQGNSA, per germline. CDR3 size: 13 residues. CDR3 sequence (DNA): TGTGCCAGCAGCCCCCACGAGTACAATGAGCAGTTCTTC. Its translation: CASSPHEYNEQFF.

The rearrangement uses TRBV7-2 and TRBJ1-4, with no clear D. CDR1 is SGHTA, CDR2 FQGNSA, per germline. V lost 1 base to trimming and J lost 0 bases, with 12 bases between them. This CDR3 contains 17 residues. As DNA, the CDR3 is TGTGCCAGCAGCTTAGTCTGGGAATCCTCAACTAATGAAAAACTGTTTTTT. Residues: CASSLVWESSTNEKLFF.

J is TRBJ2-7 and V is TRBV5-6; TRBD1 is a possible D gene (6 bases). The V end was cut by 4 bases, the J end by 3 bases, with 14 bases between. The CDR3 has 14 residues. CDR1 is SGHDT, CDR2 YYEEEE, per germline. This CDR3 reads CASSTGQQLYEQYF. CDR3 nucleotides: TGTGCCAGCAGCACAGGACAGCAGCTCTACGAGCAGTACTTC.

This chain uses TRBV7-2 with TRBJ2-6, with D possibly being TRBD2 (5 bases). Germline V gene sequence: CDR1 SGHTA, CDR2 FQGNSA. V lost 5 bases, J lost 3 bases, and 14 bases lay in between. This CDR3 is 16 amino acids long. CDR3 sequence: CASSQMGSGGANVLTF. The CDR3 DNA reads TGTGCCAGCAGCCAGATGGGGAGTGGTGGGGCCAACGTCCTGACTTTC.